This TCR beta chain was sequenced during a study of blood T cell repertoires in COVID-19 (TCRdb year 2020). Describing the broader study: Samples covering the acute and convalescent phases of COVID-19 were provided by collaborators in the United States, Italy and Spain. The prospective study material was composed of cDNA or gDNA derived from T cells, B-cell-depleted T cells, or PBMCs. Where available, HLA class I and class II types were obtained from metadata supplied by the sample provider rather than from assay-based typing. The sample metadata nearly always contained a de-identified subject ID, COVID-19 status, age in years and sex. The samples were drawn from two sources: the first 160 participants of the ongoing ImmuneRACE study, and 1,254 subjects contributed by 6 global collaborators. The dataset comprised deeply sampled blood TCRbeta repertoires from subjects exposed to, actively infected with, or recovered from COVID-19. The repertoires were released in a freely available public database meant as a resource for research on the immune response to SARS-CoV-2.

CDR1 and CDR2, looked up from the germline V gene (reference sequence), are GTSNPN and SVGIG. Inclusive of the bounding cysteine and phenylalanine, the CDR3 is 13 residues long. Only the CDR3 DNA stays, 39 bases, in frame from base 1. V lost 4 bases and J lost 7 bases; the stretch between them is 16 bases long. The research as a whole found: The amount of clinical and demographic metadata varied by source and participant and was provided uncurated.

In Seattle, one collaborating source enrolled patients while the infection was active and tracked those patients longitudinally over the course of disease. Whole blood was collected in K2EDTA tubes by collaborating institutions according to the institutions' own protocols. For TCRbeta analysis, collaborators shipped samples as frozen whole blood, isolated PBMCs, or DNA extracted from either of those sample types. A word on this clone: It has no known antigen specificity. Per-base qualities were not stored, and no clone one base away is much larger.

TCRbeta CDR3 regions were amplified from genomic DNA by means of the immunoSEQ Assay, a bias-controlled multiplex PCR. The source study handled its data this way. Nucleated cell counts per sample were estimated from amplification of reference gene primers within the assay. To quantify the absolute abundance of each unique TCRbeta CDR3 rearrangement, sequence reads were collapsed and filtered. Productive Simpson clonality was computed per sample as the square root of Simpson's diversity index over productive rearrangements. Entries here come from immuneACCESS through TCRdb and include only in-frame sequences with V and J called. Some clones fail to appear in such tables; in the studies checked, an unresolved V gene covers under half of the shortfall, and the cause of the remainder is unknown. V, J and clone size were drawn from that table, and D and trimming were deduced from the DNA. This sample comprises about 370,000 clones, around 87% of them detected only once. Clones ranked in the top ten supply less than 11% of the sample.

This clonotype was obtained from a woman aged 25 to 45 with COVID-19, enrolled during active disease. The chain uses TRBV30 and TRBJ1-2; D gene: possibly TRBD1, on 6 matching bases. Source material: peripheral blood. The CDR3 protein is CAWIAQGRSGYTF. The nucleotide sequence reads TGTGCCTGGATTGCTCAGGGGAGAAGTGGCTACACCTTC. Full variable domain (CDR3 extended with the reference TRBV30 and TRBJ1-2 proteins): SQTIHQWPATLVQPVGSPLSLECTVEGTSNPNLYWYRQAAGRGLQLLFYSVGIGQISSEVPQNLSASRPQDRQFILSSKKLLLSDSGFYLCAWIAQGRSGYTFGSGTRLTVV.